This passage covers 17 T cell receptor beta chains from one sample sequenced in a study of cytomegalovirus exposure and HLA in healthy donors. Primers included in the PCR were 60 Vbeta and 13 Jbeta primers. Sequencing used immunoSEQ multiplex PCR; TCRdb keeps in-frame clones, though not all of them. The sample has roughly 150,000 clones, 65% to 75% seen once. Material for sequencing was PBMCs. The receptor source for this set is a man between 60 and 75 years old in good health and CMV-seronegative.

The CDR3 region has the DNA TGTGCCATCAGTGAGTCGGGACAGTTACTGAACACTGAAGCTTTCTTT. Translating gives CAISESGQLLNTEAFF. The chain uses TRBV10-3 and TRBJ1-1; TRBD1 aligns across 7 bases. Germline assignment: CDR1 ENHRY and CDR2 SYGVKD. The CDR3 runs to 16 residues. The junction had 4 bases not matched to a gene; V was cut back by 0 bases and J by 0 bases.

This clone is a singleton in its sample. The CDR3 reads CASSFQRGVVTEAFF. In nucleotides, the CDR3 is TGTGCCAGCAGCTTTCAGCGGGGAGTGGTCACTGAAGCTTTCTTT. The gene calls are TRBV11-1 and TRBJ1-1; no clear D. CDR3 length: 15 residues. The germline gives CDR1 SGHAT, CDR2 FQDESV (reference sequence). The ends were cut back, 3 bases at V and 4 bases at J, with 15 bases in the middle.

This chain joins TRBV6-6 and TRBJ2-2; possible D gene TRBD1, 5 bases. Germline values: CDR1 MNHNY, CDR2 SVGAGI (reference sequence). Between the trimmed V and J ends, which lost 6 bases and 4 bases, there was a span of 15 bases. This CDR3 comprises 15 residues. CDR3 residues: CASRTSDSFTGELFF. The CDR3 nucleotides read TGTGCCAGCAGAACCTCCGACAGTTTCACCGGGGAGCTGTTTTTT.

This clone was observed a single time. This sequence joins TRBV28 and TRBJ1-1; weak D call: TRBD1 (5 bases). Germline loops: CDR1 MDHEN, CDR2 SYDVKM. V lost 6 bases, J lost 1 base, and 12 bases lay in between. This CDR3 region has 14 residues. The CDR3, as DNA: TGTGCCAGCAGCACGTTAGACAGGAACACTGAAGCTTTCTTT. This sequence encodes CASSTLDRNTEAFF.

The chain is built from TRBV7-2 and TRBJ2-1; 8 bases agree with TRBD2. The trim removed 5 bases at V and 12 bases at J, leaving 3 bases unmatched. This CDR3 comprises 11 residues. Germline CDR1 is SGHTA and CDR2 is FQGNSA. CDR3 DNA sequence: TGTGCCAGCAGCCCCGGGGGGGCGCAGTTCTTC. Its translation: CASSPGGAQFF.

The J gene is TRBJ1-2, the V gene TRBV5-3, with 8 bases matching TRBD1. TRBV5-3 qualifies as an ORF whose function is uncertain. The CDR3 runs to 16 residues. V dropped 2 bases and J dropped 4; count of bases not matched to a gene: 10. The CDR3 spells CARSFTQGAVGYGYTF. In DNA form, the CDR3 reads TGTGCCAGAAGCTTTACTCAGGGGGCGGTGGGCTATGGCTACACCTTC.

The gene calls are TRBV9 and TRBJ2-7; 10 bases map to TRBD1. This CDR3 contains 16 residues. V shed 4 bases and J 2 bases; nucleotides not matched to a gene: 9. Germline-derived CDR1 and CDR2 are SGDLS and YYNGEE. The CDR3 is CASSPVGQGPPYEQYF. CDR3 nucleotides: TGTGCCAGCAGCCCCGTGGGACAGGGGCCCCCCTACGAGCAGTACTTC. Complete variable domain (other parts from reference TRBV9 and TRBJ2-7): DSGVTQTPKHLITATGQRVTLRCSPRSGDLSVYWYQQSLDQGLQFLIQYYNGEERAKGNILERFSAQQFPDLHSELNLSSLELGDSALYFCASSPVGQGPPYEQYFGPGTRLTVT.

The chain joins TRBV9 to TRBJ2-5, with 16 bases aligning to TRBD2. V shed 2 bases and J 5 bases; nucleotides not matched to a gene: 6. The CDR3 spans 17 residues. Germline V gene sequence: CDR1 SGDLS, CDR2 YYNGEE. The CDR3, as DNA: TGTGCCAGCAGCGTGGGGACTAGCGGGAGGGCCCAGGAGACCCAGTACTTC. This translates into CASSVGTSGRAQETQYF.

The gene calls are TRBV7-9 and TRBJ2-3; D might be TRBD1 (6 bases). CDR3 size: 16 residues. V shed 0 bases and J shed 2 bases, with 12 bases lying between them. The germline V gene encodes CDR1 SEHNR and CDR2 FQNEAQ (reference sequence). This chain's CDR3 is CASSLARQDFTDTQYF. The DNA for the CDR3 is TGTGCCAGCAGCTTAGCGAGACAGGACTTCACAGATACGCAGTATTTT.

The CDR3 DNA is TGTGCCAGCAGCCAACCAGGGGGCACCGGGGAGCTGTTTTTT. Translated: CASSQPGGTGELFF. V and J are TRBV14 and TRBJ2-2; the match to TRBD1 covers 7 bases. CDR3 length: 14 amino acids. CDR1 and CDR2 (germline): SGHDN, FVKESK. V lost 2 bases and J lost 4; bases outside the gene matches: 1.

The chain uses TRBV18 and TRBJ2-5, with D uncertain. Germline V CDR1 and CDR2: KGHSH, LQKENI. The V and J ends lost 3 bases and 3 bases respectively, with 2 bases between them. The CDR3 totals 11 residues. The CDR3 region has the DNA TGTGCCAGCTCACCTAAAGAGACCCAGTACTTC. This encodes CASSPKETQYF.

This clone showed up just a few times. V usage is TRBV11-2 and J usage is TRBJ2-7; weak D call: TRBD2 (6 bases). The germline CDR1 and CDR2 sequences are SGHAT and FQNNGV. V was pared by 5 bases and J by 3 bases, with 17 bases between. CDR3 size: 15 residues. The CDR3 region is CASSSRDSNYYEQYF. CDR3 DNA: TGTGCCAGCAGCAGCCGGGACTCCAATTACTACGAGCAGTACTTC.

V gene TRBV19 combines with J gene TRBJ1-1; D possibly corresponds to TRBD1 (6 bases). Germline V gives CDR1 LNHDA, CDR2 SQIVND (reference sequence). The CDR3 spans 15 residues. Trimming took off 6 bases at V and 2 bases at J, with 16 bases between the two ends. CDR3 nucleotides: TGTGCCAGTAGCCCTTTCAGGACAGTAAACACTGAAGCTTTCTTT. Translation: CASSPFRTVNTEAFF.

This rearrangement joins TRBV29-1 to TRBJ2-4; 7 nucleotides match TRBD2. V gave up 3 bases and J gave up 8 bases; unmatched junction bases: 4. CDR3 length equals 12 residues. Germline lookup yields CDR1 SQVTM and CDR2 ANQGSEA. Here the CDR3 reads CSVDQGGDIQYF. The CDR3 DNA follows: TGCAGCGTTGATCAGGGAGGGGACATTCAGTACTTC.

The chain combines TRBV9 with TRBJ2-3; 8 nucleotides align to TRBD2. The length of the CDR3 is 15 residues. Germline-derived CDR1 and CDR2 are SGDLS and YYNGEE. V was clipped by 1 base and J by 4 bases; unmatched bases: 5. The CDR3 sequence is CASSVRAGVADTQYF. CDR3 coding DNA: TGTGCCAGCAGCGTACGAGCGGGAGTGGCAGATACGCAGTATTTT.

The chain is built from TRBV18 and TRBJ2-5; maybe TRBD1 (6 bases). Trimming left V 1 base short and J 4 bases short, with 25 bases between. This CDR3 spans 19 amino acids. Germline values: CDR1 KGHSH, CDR2 LQKENI. CDR3 sequence: CASSPQKARPSEGVETQYF. The DNA of the CDR3 is TGTGCCAGCTCACCACAAAAGGCCAGGCCCTCTGAGGGGGTAGAGACCCAGTACTTC.

CDR3 residues: CASSEAWDSMNTEAFF. CDR3 DNA sequence: TGTGCCAGCAGTGAAGCGTGGGACAGCATGAACACTGAAGCTTTCTTT. The gene calls are TRBV6-1 and TRBJ1-1; 7 bases match TRBD1. V lost 0 bases, J lost 0 bases, and 4 bases stayed unmatched. The CDR3 covers 16 residues. Per the germline V gene, CDR1 is MNHNS and CDR2 is SASEGT.